Presented here are 31 T cell receptor beta chains from one specimen sequenced in a study of Graves' ophthalmopathy and Graves' hyperthyroidism (dated by TCRdb to the late 2010s). Sequencing relied on an Illumina HiSeq 2000. For repertoire sequencing, TCR beta CDR3 regions were amplified from RNA transcripts. A first-round RT-PCR used HTBI primers with the Qiagen OneStep RT-PCR kit, followed by a second-round multiplex PCR, size selection and purification. The public reads were reanalyzed by TCRdb: fastp trimming at Q25, MiXCR alignment, in-frame beta chains only. Each CDR3 protein appears once, grouped with its most common genes and DNA. The sample profile shows around 1,000,000 distinct CDR3 sequences; about 38% of them were found once. Of the sample, around 10% is held by the ten largest clones. The sequenced sample was peripheral blood or thyroid tissue (not recorded which). Receptor source: an adult man with Graves' hyperthyroidism.

Of note for this clonotype: One end of the junction does not line up with germline, which may come from a read error. This chain links TRBV10-2 with TRBJ2-3, with D perhaps matching TRBD2 (6 bases). Germline values: CDR1 WSHSY, CDR2 SAAADI. The CDR3 spans 15 residues. CDR3 region: CATEPGGASTDTQYF. CDR3 bases: TGTGCCACAGAGCCCGGGGGAGCTAGCACAGATACGCAGTATTTT.

Ten or more counts support this clonotype. V is TRBV7-2 and J is TRBJ1-2; tentative D call: TRBD1 (5 bases). This CDR3 comprises 13 residues. Germline V gives CDR1 SGHTA, CDR2 FQGNSA. The V and J ends lost 6 bases and 2 bases respectively, with 10 bases between them. The CDR3 spells CASRRDGNYGYTF. For the CDR3, the DNA is TGTGCCAGCAGAAGGGACGGAAACTATGGCTACACCTTC.

The sample holds many counts of this clonotype. The V gene is TRBV19, the J gene TRBJ2-5; D tentatively reads TRBD1 or TRBD2 (6 bases each). V lost 3 bases to trimming and J lost 2 bases, with 13 bases between them. This CDR3 is built from 15 residues. CDR1 LNHDA and CDR2 SQIVND come from the germline V gene (reference sequence). The CDR3 reads CASSIGGMEQETQYF. In DNA, the CDR3 is TGTGCCAGTAGTATCGGGGGCATGGAGCAAGAGACCCAGTACTTC. Drawing the rest from reference TRBV19 and TRBJ2-5, the complete variable domain is DGGITQSPKYLFRKEGQNVTLSCEQNLNHDAMYWYRQDPGQGLRLIYYSQIVNDFQKGDIAEGYSVSREKKESFPLTVTSAQKNPTAFYLCASSIGGMEQETQYFGPGTRLLVL.

This clonotype was found a few times. The chain has TRBV29-1 and TRBJ2-3, with D unresolved. The germline V gene has CDR1 SQVTM and CDR2 ANQGSEA. This CDR3 has 12 amino acids. V shed 5 bases and J shed 6 bases, with 12 bases lying between them. DNA for the CDR3: TGCAGCGTTAGCAGTATGAGGGATACGCAGTATTTT. It is translated as CSVSSMRDTQYF.

V usage is TRBV10-2 and J usage is TRBJ1-5, with 7 bases identical to TRBD1. V was clipped by 3 bases and J by 1 base; unmatched bases: 6. Germline V lookup: CDR1 WSHSY, CDR2 SAAADI. The CDR3 extends over 16 amino acids. CDR3 coding DNA: TGCGCCAGCAGTGACTCGGACAGGATGAGCAATCAGCCCCAGCATTTT. Its translation: CASSDSDRMSNQPQHF.

This clonotype occurred many times. This chain joins TRBV9 and TRBJ2-7, with D maybe TRBD1 (5 bases). There are 14 residues in the CDR3. Between the trimmed V and J ends, which lost 4 bases and 2 bases, there was a span of 13 bases. Germline CDR1 reads SGDLS; CDR2 reads YYNGEE. CDR3: CASSSRVGAYEQYF. The CDR3 DNA reads TGTGCCAGCAGCTCTAGAGTAGGGGCCTACGAGCAGTACTTC.

This chain connects TRBV10-3 to TRBJ1-6, with TRBD1 identical over 10 bases. CDR1 is ENHRY and CDR2 is SYGVKD in the germline V gene. The CDR3 contains 14 residues. The V segment lost 9 bases and the J segment 7 bases; nucleotides outside the gene matches: 6. CDR3 sequence reads: CAMTGGAGNSPLHF. The DNA of the CDR3 is TGTGCCATGACAGGGGGCGCGGGGAATTCACCCCTCCACTTT.

Details on this clonotype: Since no conserved phenylalanine or tryptophan closes the CDR3, a read error is the likely cause. The limits of the CDR3 on the DNA are not certain, so only TCRdb's listed CDR3 is given. This chain's CDR3 is CASSERAS. The genes are TRBV25-1 and TRBJ2-6; TRBD2 reflects the table's D call only, with no check against the DNA. The length of the CDR3 is 8 amino acids, counting both ends. CDR1 is MGHDK, CDR2 SYGVNS, per germline.

The CDR3 nucleotides are TGTGCCATCAACCCGGGACAGCTCACAGATACGCAGTATTTT. Translated, it gives CAINPGQLTDTQYF. V and J are TRBV10-3 and TRBJ2-3, with 7 nucleotides matching TRBD1. This CDR3 has 14 amino acids. V shed 7 bases, J shed 2 bases, and the junction held 6 bases outside the gene matches. The V gene's germline CDR1 is ENHRY and CDR2 SYGVKD.

This clonotype was recorded only once. The rearrangement uses TRBV7-6 and TRBJ2-5; D is unresolved. Trimming pared 5 bases from V and 7 bases from J, leaving 14 bases between. The V gene's germline CDR1 is SGHVS and CDR2 FNYEAQ. The CDR3 extends over 13 amino acids. This CDR3 is CASSPPQSGTQYF. The CDR3 DNA sequence: TGTGCCAGCAGCCCCCCGCAGTCCGGGACCCAGTACTTC. The full variable domain, completed using reference TRBV7-6 and TRBJ2-5, is GAGVSQSPRYKVTKRGQDVALRCDPISGHVSLYWYRQALGQGPEFLTYFNYEAQQDKSGLPNDRFSAERPEGSISTLTIQRTEQRDSAMYRCASSPPQSGTQYFGPGTRLLVL.

This clonotype was recorded many times. The chain is built from TRBV29-1 and TRBJ2-2; 9 bases are a match to TRBD1. CDR3 length equals 17 residues. After removal of 3 bases from V and 6 bases from J, the junction contained 14 bases not matched to a gene. Germline V gene data show CDR1 as SQVTM and CDR2 as ANQGSEA. This CDR3 reads CSVEGQRGTGFSGELFF. The CDR3 DNA reads as TGCAGCGTTGAGGGTCAACGGGGGACAGGGTTTTCCGGGGAGCTGTTTTTT.

This clonotype occurred many times. The chain links TRBV12-3 or TRBV12-4 to TRBJ1-2; possible D gene TRBD1, 5 bases. The CDR3 totals 14 residues. V was shortened by 5 bases and J by 8 bases, with 18 bases between the two germline ends. The CDR3 nucleotides read TGTGCCAGCAGTCCCCGAGAATCGGGGCGCGGCTACACCTTC. This gives the protein CASSPRESGRGYTF.

This clonotype has a count of ten or more. The chain couples TRBV5-6 to TRBJ2-5; the match to TRBD1 covers 8 bases. Trimming cost V 4 bases and J 5 bases; bases outside gene matches: 4. The CDR3 loop spans 13 amino acids. Germline V CDR1 and CDR2: SGHDT, YYEEEE. CDR3 nucleotide sequence: TGTGCCAGCAGCAAGGACAGGGTGGAGACCCAGTACTTC. It specifies CASSKDRVETQYF.

This clonotype was detected many times. The chain combines TRBV9 with TRBJ1-5, with D possibly TRBD1 on 6 matching bases. Between the trimmed V and J ends, which lost 4 bases and 9 bases, there was a span of 23 bases. Per germline, CDR1 SGDLS and CDR2 YYNGEE. The CDR3 totals 16 residues. DNA of the CDR3: TGTGCCAGCAGCTCGACGAAAGGGACATTTCCGTTGCCCCAGCATTTT. This encodes CASSSTKGTFPLPQHF.

Remarks on this clonotype: One end of the junction is discordant with germline, which a read error may explain. This chain's CDR3 is CSARVPGADTGELSW. CDR3 nucleotides: TGCAGTGCTAGAGTTCCAGGGGCGGACACCGGGGAGCTGTCTTGG. The chain links TRBV20-1 to TRBJ2-2; possibly TRBD1 for D (6 bases). The CDR3 covers 15 residues. The V gene's germline CDR1 is DFQATT and CDR2 SNEGSKA (reference sequence).

The V and J genes are TRBV15 and TRBJ1-6; D ambiguous. The CDR3 has 16 residues. V was shortened by 0 bases and J by 8 bases, with 14 bases between the two germline ends. In germline, CDR1 is LNHNV, CDR2 YYDKDF (reference sequence). The CDR3 region is CATSRDRLAEYSPLHF. The DNA of the CDR3 is TGTGCCACCAGCAGAGATCGGTTGGCAGAATATTCACCCCTCCACTTT.

DNA for the CDR3: TGTGCCAGCAGTTTCACAGGGGGTGTCGGGGAGACCCAGTACTTC. Protein product: CASSFTGGVGETQYF. The chain combines TRBV6-5 with TRBJ2-5; 8 bases fit TRBD1. Germline lookup yields CDR1 MNHEY and CDR2 SVGAGI. The CDR3 covers 15 residues. With 4 bases clipped from V and 5 bases from J, the junction kept 9 bases outside the gene matches.

This sequence joins TRBV28 and TRBJ1-5; weak D call: TRBD1 (5 bases). The CDR3 is 15 amino acids. V lost 5 bases to trimming and J lost 4 bases, with 15 bases between them. The germline V gene has CDR1 MDHEN and CDR2 SYDVKM. The CDR3 DNA reads as TGTGCCAGCAGTGCCAGACAGTTTGGGAATCAGCCCCAGCATTTT. It codes for CASSARQFGNQPQHF.

This clonotype was detected only a few times. This chain joins TRBV5-5 and TRBJ2-7; 10 positions agree with TRBD1. The CDR3 spans 17 residues. CDR1 is SGHKS, CDR2 YYEKEE, per germline (reference sequence). J was trimmed by 2 bases and V by 1 base; bases with no gene match: 9. CDR3 bases: TGTGCCAGCAGCTTGTCAGGTGCGGGACAGGGGACCTACGAGCAGTACTTC. Translation gives CASSLSGAGQGTYEQYF.

This clonotype was found a few times. The V gene is TRBV30, the J gene TRBJ1-1, with TRBD1 as a possible D gene (5 bases). The CDR3 runs to 14 residues. V dropped 3 bases and J dropped 4 bases, with 15 bases sitting between them. Germline CDR1 GTSNPN, CDR2 SVGIG (reference sequence). CDR3 nucleotides: TGTGCCTGGAGGGAGCGGGGGTTATTCACTGAAGCTTTCTTT. Its protein is CAWRERGLFTEAFF.

Worth noting for this clonotype: At one end the junction does not follow the germline gene, possibly because of a read error. The genes are TRBV25-1 and TRBJ2-7; a possible D gene is TRBD1 (5 bases). The CDR3 is made up of 14 amino acids. CDR1 and CDR2 from the germline V gene are MGHDK and SYGVNS. The CDR3 spells CASSYQGRAYGQYF. In nucleotides, the CDR3 is TGTGCCAGCAGTTACCAGGGCAGGGCCTACGGGCAGTACTTC.

This clonotype has a handful of counts. This may arise from a read error, as a much more abundant clone is one base away. V is TRBV20-1 and J is TRBJ1-1, with D perhaps TRBD1 (6 bases). The CDR3 covers 14 residues. Germline V CDR1 and CDR2: DFQATT, SNEGSKA (reference sequence). As DNA, the CDR3 is TGCGGCCCCTCCAAGGGGGGCGTCCACACTGAAGCTTTCTTT. This gives the protein CGPSKGGVHTEAFF.

This chain uses TRBV28 with TRBJ2-5, with 8 nucleotides matching TRBD2. V trimming: 1 base; J trimming: 5 bases; junction bases outside the gene matches: 6. The CDR3 is 15 residues long. Germline CDR1 reads MDHEN; CDR2 reads SYDVKM. CDR3: CASSLFAGGMETQYF. CDR3 sequence (DNA): TGTGCCAGCAGTTTATTTGCGGGGGGTATGGAGACCCAGTACTTC. Using reference TRBV28 and TRBJ2-5 for the parts outside the CDR3, the full variable domain is DVKVTQSSRYLVKRTGEKVFLECVQDMDHENMFWYRQDPGLGLRLIYFSYDVKMKEKGDIPEGYSVSREKKERFSLILESASTNQTSMYLCASSLFAGGMETQYFGPGTRLLVL.

V usage is TRBV6-2 or TRBV6-3 and J usage is TRBJ1-5; TRBD1 agrees at 9 bases. J was trimmed by 15 bases and V by 7 bases; bases with no gene match: 19. This CDR3 is 15 amino acids long. Germline-derived CDR1 and CDR2 are MNHEY and SVGEGT. Here the CDR3 reads CASISGDRDSPFLHF. The DNA for the CDR3 is TGTGCCAGCATCTCCGGGGACAGGGACTCCCCCTTCCTGCATTTT.

This clonotype appeared a few times. The chain uses TRBV6-4 and TRBJ2-5, with 7 bases aligning to TRBD1. The CDR3 has 14 residues. The trim removed 5 bases at V and 5 bases at J, leaving 8 bases unmatched. Germline CDR1 reads MRHNA; CDR2 reads SNTAGT. This CDR3 reads CASSWDSLRETQYF. The CDR3 DNA reads as TGTGCCAGCAGTTGGGACAGTTTGAGGGAGACCCAGTACTTC.

This clonotype was recorded at least ten times. The V gene is TRBV9, the J gene TRBJ1-5; unclear D gene. Trimming left V 1 base short and J 3 bases short, with 8 bases between. This CDR3 spans 14 amino acids. Germline V gives CDR1 SGDLS, CDR2 YYNGEE. CDR3 sequence reads: CASSVKPTNQPQHF. The CDR3 coding sequence is TGTGCCAGCAGCGTAAAACCGACCAATCAGCCCCAGCATTTT.

A few counts support this clonotype. At one end the junction does not follow the germline gene, possibly because of a read error. The rearrangement joins TRBV7-9 to TRBJ1-6, with TRBD1 as a possible D gene (5 bases). The CDR3 sequence is 17 residues long. The V gene's germline CDR1 is SEHNR and CDR2 FQNEAQ (reference sequence). The CDR3 DNA sequence: TGCGCCAGCAGCCCGCGGGACGCTCGCTCCTATAATTCACCCCTCCACTTT. As protein: CASSPRDARSYNSPLHF.

This clonotype showed up just once. The chain employs TRBV25-1 and TRBJ1-6; D possibly corresponds to TRBD1 (5 bases). The CDR3 loop spans 17 amino acids. Trimming took off 6 bases at V and 0 bases at J, with 15 bases between the two ends. CDR1 is MGHDK, CDR2 SYGVNS, per germline. The CDR3 reads CASSLGGLSSYNSPLHF. CDR3 in DNA: TGTGCCAGCAGCTTGGGGGGGTTGAGCTCCTATAATTCACCCCTCCACTTT. Based on the CDR3 plus reference TRBV25-1 and TRBJ1-6, the full variable domain is EADIYQTPRYLVIGTGKKITLECSQTMGHDKMYWYQQDPGMELHLIHYSYGVNSTEKGDLSSESTVSRIRTEHFPLTLESARPSHTSQYLCASSLGGLSSYNSPLHFGNGTRLTVT.

The gene calls are TRBV20-1 and TRBJ1-1; D unresolved. Deletions cut 3 bases from V and 8 bases from J, with 13 bases between. In germline, CDR1 is DFQATT, CDR2 SNEGSKA (reference sequence). The CDR3 is 12 residues long. CDR3 DNA: TGCAGTGCTAGTGAAGCTTCTTCCGAAGCTTTCTTT. Residues: CSASEASSEAFF.

The chain combines TRBV25-1 with TRBJ2-2, with D maybe TRBD2 (6 bases). The germline gives CDR1 MGHDK, CDR2 SYGVNS. The V gene lost 6 bases and the J gene lost 7 bases, with 12 bases spanning the gap. This CDR3 is built from 13 residues. The DNA for the CDR3 is TGTGCCAGCAGGTCGGGAGACGGCGGGGAGCTGTTTTTT. Amino acid sequence: CASRSGDGGELFF. The variable domain in full, with the rest retrieved from reference TRBV25-1 and TRBJ2-2, is EADIYQTPRYLVIGTGKKITLECSQTMGHDKMYWYQQDPGMELHLIHYSYGVNSTEKGDLSSESTVSRIRTEHFPLTLESARPSHTSQYLCASRSGDGGELFFGEGSRLTVL.

This clonotype was counted a few times. V is TRBV20-1 and J is TRBJ2-7; the D gene is possibly TRBD2 (6 bases). V shed 4 bases and J shed 4 bases, with 23 bases lying between them. The CDR3 totals 16 residues. From germline, CDR1 is DFQATT and CDR2 SNEGSKA (reference sequence). For the CDR3, the DNA is TGCAGTGCTATTCCTCTGGAGGGGTACGGAGGGTACGAGCAGTACTTC. As protein: CSAIPLEGYGGYEQYF.